This passage covers 18 T cell receptor beta chains from one sample sequenced in a study of T-cell memory formation after mild COVID-19. MiXCR, run by TCRdb on the 5' RACE reads, gives a single entry per CDR3 protein. The repertoire holds around 36,000 distinct CDR3 sequences, with about 10% as singletons. The sequenced sample was PBMCs or a T cell subset sorted from them (not recorded which). These receptors all stem from a man aged 18 to 30 who had mild COVID-19 (a few samples of this study predate the infection). Cell type and time point are not known.

The J gene is TRBJ1-1, the V gene TRBV6-2 or TRBV6-3, with 10 bases matching TRBD1. V lost 5 bases, J lost 0 bases, and 6 bases stayed unmatched. The CDR3 is made up of 16 amino acids. Germline V gene data show CDR1 as MNHEY and CDR2 as SVGEGT. Written as DNA, the CDR3 is TGTGCCAGCAGTGAGGGACAGGGGCCGATGAACACTGAAGCTTTCTTT. Translated, it gives CASSEGQGPMNTEAFF.

At least ten counts were recorded for this clonotype. V is TRBV12-3 or TRBV12-4 and J is TRBJ1-1; 8 bases agree with TRBD1. V was pared by 6 bases and J by 3 bases, with 9 bases of the junction left unmatched. CDR3 size: 15 residues. The CDR3 sequence: CASRPGQGWDTEAFF. Here the CDR3 DNA reads TGTGCCAGCAGACCCGGACAGGGCTGGGACACTGAAGCTTTCTTT.

The chain is built from TRBV28 and TRBJ1-5; possibly TRBD1 for D (6 bases). This CDR3 region has 13 residues. V lost 6 bases and J 8 bases, leaving 14 bases between the germline ends. CDR1 is MDHEN, CDR2 SYDVKM, per germline. CDR3 amino acids: CASRGGGPKPQHF. As DNA, the CDR3 is TGTGCCAGCAGAGGGGGGGGTCCCAAGCCCCAGCATTTT.

At least ten counts were recorded for this clonotype. The rearrangement joins TRBV5-1 to TRBJ1-1; D uncertain. This CDR3 is 13 amino acids long. V was clipped by 0 bases and J by 2 bases, with 5 bases between them. In germline, CDR1 is SGHRS, CDR2 YFSETQ. The CDR3 DNA reads TGCGCCAGCAGCTTGGAGGGTAACACTGAAGCTTTCTTT. Its translation: CASSLEGNTEAFF. Together with reference TRBV5-1 and TRBJ1-1, the CDR3 gives the full variable domain: KAGVTQTPRYLIKTRGQQVTLSCSPISGHRSVSWYQQTPGQGLQFLFEYFSETQRNKGNFPGRFSGRQFSNSRSEMNVSTLELGDSALYLCASSLEGNTEAFFGQGTRLTVV.

There are many counts of this clonotype. The gene calls are TRBV4-1 and TRBJ2-7; TRBD1 aligns across 9 bases. V shed 4 bases, J shed 2 bases, and the junction held 6 bases outside the gene matches. Germline V gene data show CDR1 as MGHRA and CDR2 as YSYEKL. This CDR3 contains 15 residues. The CDR3: CASSPRTGAPYEQYV. The CDR3 bases are TGCGCCAGCAGCCCAAGGACAGGGGCACCCTACGAGCAGTACGTC.

This clonotype was found a few times. V usage is TRBV6-6 and J usage is TRBJ2-7; D is possibly TRBD1 (5 bases). Germline CDR1 reads MNHNY; CDR2 reads SVGAGI (reference sequence). V was trimmed by 2 bases and J by 0 bases, leaving 5 bases between them. The CDR3 has 13 amino acids. CDR3 nucleotide sequence: TGTGCCAGCAGTTACGACAGCTCCTACGAGCAGTACGTC. It is translated as CASSYDSSYEQYV.

This clonotype appeared many times. CDR3 loop: CASSPLVGTEAFF. The CDR3 DNA follows: TGTGCCAGCAGCCCTTTGGTTGGCACTGAAGCTTTCTTT. The chain uses TRBV3-1 and TRBJ1-1, with no clear D. Germline CDR1 and CDR2: LGHDT and YNNKEL (reference sequence). Between the trimmed V and J ends, which lost 4 bases and 4 bases, there was a span of 10 bases. CDR3 size: 13 residues.

This clonotype was detected ten times or more. V gene TRBV2 combines with J gene TRBJ1-6; D is undetermined. CDR3 length: 15 amino acids. The germline CDR1 and CDR2 sequences are SNHLY and FYNNEI. V lost 8 bases and J 0 bases, leaving 11 bases between the germline ends. The CDR3 here is CASGSGSSYNSPLHF. The DNA of the CDR3 is TGTGCCAGCGGCTCTGGAAGCTCCTATAATTCACCCCTCCACTTT.

This clonotype was picked up many times. The rearrangement links TRBV10-1 to TRBJ2-3, with 7 bases fitting TRBD1. This CDR3 region has 17 residues. V trimming: 3 bases; J trimming: 3 bases; junction bases outside the gene matches: 12. In germline, CDR1 is WNHNN, CDR2 SYGVQD (reference sequence). In DNA, the CDR3 is TGCGCCAGCAGTGAATCGAGGGGGCAGTATCGTACAGATACGCAGTATTTT. Its protein product is CASSESRGQYRTDTQYF.

This chain uses TRBV19 with TRBJ2-7; D is possibly TRBD1 or TRBD2 (6 bases each). This CDR3 comprises 15 residues. CDR1 and CDR2 from the germline V gene are LNHDA and SQIVND (reference sequence). Trimming pared 3 bases from V and 5 bases from J, leaving 17 bases between. The CDR3 DNA is TGTGCCAGTAGTATCGGTTGGGGGGCGAGCCACGAGCAGTACTTC. Translated, it gives CASSIGWGASHEQYF.

This clonotype was observed many times. The J gene is TRBJ2-3, the V gene TRBV5-1; 8 positions agree with TRBD1. Germline trimming cut 1 base from V and 3 bases from J; bases unmatched to any gene: 4. The CDR3 has 15 amino acids. The V gene's germline CDR1 is SGHRS and CDR2 YFSETQ. The CDR3, as DNA: TGCGCCAGCAGCTTGATGGGACAGGTAACAGATACGCAGTATTTT. It encodes CASSLMGQVTDTQYF.

The V gene is TRBV7-2, the J gene TRBJ1-1; no clear D gene. Germline V gene data show CDR1 as SGHTA and CDR2 as FQGNSA. The CDR3 runs to 17 residues. The V and J ends lost 4 bases and 1 base respectively, with 19 bases between them. CDR3 coding DNA: TGTGCCAGCAGCTCAGGCTTGGGGTACGCAGGGAACACTGAAGCTTTCTTT. It codes for CASSSGLGYAGNTEAFF.

The table lists this clonotype with many counts. V usage is TRBV20-1 and J usage is TRBJ2-1, with 9 positions matching TRBD1. The CDR3 consists of 14 residues. Germline V gene data show CDR1 as DFQATT and CDR2 as SNEGSKA (reference sequence). Unmatched junction bases numbered 5, after V lost 6 bases and J lost 2 bases. The CDR3 region has the DNA TGCAGTGCCGGCCGGGACAGGGCCTACAATGAGCAGTTCTTC. Translation: CSAGRDRAYNEQFF.

There are many counts of this clonotype. V and J are TRBV7-2 and TRBJ2-2, with D tentatively TRBD1 (5 bases). CDR1 and CDR2 (germline): SGHTA, FQGNSA. The germline V and J ends were trimmed by 1 base and 6 bases, with 12 bases remaining between them. CDR3 size: 15 residues. In DNA, the CDR3 is TGTGCCAGCAGCTTAGAGGCCAGGGTGGCCGGGGAGCTGTTTTTT. This codes for CASSLEARVAGELFF.

This clonotype has ten or more counts. The chain links TRBV6-1 to TRBJ1-5; 10 bases line up with TRBD1. The germline gives CDR1 MNHNS, CDR2 SASEGT. With V trimmed by 1 base and J by 7 bases, 4 bases remained unmatched. The CDR3 consists of 15 residues. The CDR3 spells CASSEEETGGQPQHF. The DNA of the CDR3 is TGTGCCAGCAGTGAAGAGGAGACAGGGGGCCAGCCCCAGCATTTT.

The J gene is TRBJ1-2, the V gene TRBV19; D is uncertain. The CDR3 consists of 11 residues. Between the trimmed V and J ends, which lost 10 bases and 3 bases, there was a span of 9 bases. The V gene's germline CDR1 is LNHDA and CDR2 SQIVND (reference sequence). The CDR3 nucleotides are TGTGCCACCTCGGACTACTATGGCTACACCTTC. As protein: CATSDYYGYTF.

CDR3 loop: CASSQDGRGEQYV. The CDR3 bases are TGTGCCAGCAGCCAAGATGGCAGGGGCGAGCAGTACGTC. V and J are TRBV3-2 and TRBJ2-7; the D call in the table, TRBD1, was not verified against the DNA. TRBV3-2 is designated a pseudogene. The CDR3 extends over 13 amino acids.

This clonotype has a count of ten or more. CDR3 nucleotides: TGTGCCAGCAGCCCTCGACCTGGCGGTACGCAGTATTTT. Protein sequence: CASSPRPGGTQYF. This chain links TRBV7-3 with TRBJ2-3, with unresolved D. The V end was cut by 5 bases, the J end by 8 bases, with 14 bases between. This CDR3 region has 13 residues. CDR1 is SGHTA, CDR2 FQGTGA, per germline.